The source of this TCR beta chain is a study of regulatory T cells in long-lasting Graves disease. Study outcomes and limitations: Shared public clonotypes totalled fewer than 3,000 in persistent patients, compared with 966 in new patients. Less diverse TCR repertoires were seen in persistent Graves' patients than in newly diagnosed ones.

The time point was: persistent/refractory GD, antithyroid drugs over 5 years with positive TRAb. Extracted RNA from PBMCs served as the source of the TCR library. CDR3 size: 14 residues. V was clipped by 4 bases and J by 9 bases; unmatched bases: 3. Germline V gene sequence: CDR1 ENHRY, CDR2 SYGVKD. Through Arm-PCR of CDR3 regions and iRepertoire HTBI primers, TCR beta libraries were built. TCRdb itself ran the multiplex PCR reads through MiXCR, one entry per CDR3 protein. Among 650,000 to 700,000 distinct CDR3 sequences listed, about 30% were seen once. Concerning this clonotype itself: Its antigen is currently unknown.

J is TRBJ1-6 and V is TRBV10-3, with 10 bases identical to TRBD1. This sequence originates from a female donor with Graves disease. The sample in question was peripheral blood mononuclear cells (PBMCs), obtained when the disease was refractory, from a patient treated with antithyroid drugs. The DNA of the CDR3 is TGTGCCATCAGTGGGACAGGGGGAGGTTCACCCCTCCACTTT. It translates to CAISGTGGGSPLHF.